One sample yielded the 13 T cell receptor beta chains listed below, sequenced in a study of blood T cell repertoires in COVID-19. Data came from immunoSEQ multiplex PCR; TCRdb stores just in-frame clones and leaves some out. Here the sample spans roughly 150,000 clones, approximately 90% being singletons. Sequences were obtained from peripheral blood. These receptors originate from a man aged 55 to 70 with active or convalescent COVID-19.

The chain recombines TRBV30 with TRBJ2-3, with D perhaps matching TRBD2 (7 bases). CDR1 and CDR2 from the germline V gene are GTSNPN and SVGIG (reference sequence). The germline V and J ends were trimmed by 4 bases and 9 bases, with 20 bases remaining between them. The CDR3 is 14 amino acids. CDR3 residues: CAWTKGGGPDTQYF. The CDR3 DNA sequence: TGTGCCTGGACGAAGGGCGGGGGCCCCGACACGCAGTATTTT.

This clone was observed a single time. The rearrangement links TRBV6-1 to TRBJ1-2, with a weak D call TRBD1 (6 bases). This CDR3 has 20 residues. Germline assignment: CDR1 MNHNS and CDR2 SASEGT. V was cut by 3 bases and J by 4 bases, with 30 bases left in between. Written as DNA, the CDR3 is TGTGCCAGCAGTGATCCCACGGGAGGGGGGATCCCTCCTTGGTTCTATGGCTACACCTTC. This codes for CASSDPTGGGIPPWFYGYTF.

The V call is TRBV7-8, the J call TRBJ1-2; 7 bases line up with TRBD1. The CDR3 contains 16 residues. With 4 bases clipped from V and 5 bases from J, the junction kept 13 bases outside the gene matches. The germline V gene encodes CDR1 SGHVS and CDR2 FQNEAQ. CDR3 sequence (DNA): TGTGCCAGCAGCTCCGGTTGGGTCCGGGACAGATATGGCTACACCTTC. Its protein product is CASSSGWVRDRYGYTF.

This chain connects TRBV18 to TRBJ1-1, with unresolved D. This CDR3 is built from 14 residues. V was cut by 4 bases and J by 0 bases, with 9 bases left in between. Looked up from germline, CDR1 is KGHSH and CDR2 is LQKENI. The CDR3: CASSLFAVNTEAFF. CDR3 in DNA: TGTGCCAGCTCACTATTCGCAGTGAACACTGAAGCTTTCTTT.

This chain connects TRBV27 to TRBJ1-2; possible D gene TRBD1, 5 bases. Per the germline V gene, CDR1 is MNHEY and CDR2 is SMNVEV (reference sequence). The CDR3 loop spans 12 amino acids. Trimming stripped 8 bases from V and 7 bases from J, with 14 bases between. Here the CDR3 reads CASGRERGGYTF. The DNA of the CDR3 is TGTGCCAGCGGCCGGGAGAGGGGTGGCTACACCTTC.

V gene TRBV24-1 combines with J gene TRBJ2-5; weak D call: TRBD1 (6 bases). The CDR3 loop spans 15 amino acids. Trimming stripped 7 bases from V and 5 bases from J, with 19 bases between. Germline V lookup: CDR1 KGHDR, CDR2 SFDVKD. This CDR3 is CATRGTRGHGETQYF. The CDR3 DNA reads TGTGCCACCAGGGGCACCAGGGGCCACGGGGAGACCCAGTACTTC.

V usage is TRBV29-1 and J usage is TRBJ1-2, with D perhaps TRBD1 (6 bases). Trimming took off 6 bases at V and 7 bases at J, with 12 bases between the two ends. Germline lookup yields CDR1 SQVTM and CDR2 ANQGSEA. There are 11 residues in the CDR3. CDR3 coding DNA: TGCAGCGTCTACACAGGGACTGGCTACACCTTC. It codes for CSVYTGTGYTF.

The chain has TRBV6-2 or TRBV6-3 and TRBJ1-2, with D maybe TRBD1 (6 bases). The CDR3 runs to 15 residues. The germline V gene has CDR1 MNHEY and CDR2 SVGEGT. Trimming shortened V by 6 bases and J by 4 bases, and 18 bases separated the two germline ends. This chain's CDR3 is CASSPLDRTFYGYTF. CDR3 coding DNA: TGTGCCAGCAGCCCTCTCGACAGGACATTCTATGGCTACACCTTC.

The rearrangement uses TRBV6-5 and TRBJ2-7; 8 nucleotides align to TRBD1. After removal of 0 bases from V and 3 bases from J, the junction contained 4 bases not matched to a gene. This CDR3 spans 15 amino acids. The germline gives CDR1 MNHEY, CDR2 SVGAGI. In nucleotides, the CDR3 is TGTGCCAGCAGTTACTCCCGAGACAGGGGCTACGAGCAGTACTTC. Its protein is CASSYSRDRGYEQYF.

The chain is built from TRBV19 and TRBJ2-3; TRBD1 might be the D (6 bases). The V end lost 2 bases, the J end lost 0 bases, and 12 bases lay between the germline ends. Germline V gene sequence: CDR1 LNHDA, CDR2 SQIVND (reference sequence). The CDR3 length is 16 residues. The CDR3 sequence is CASSILGAASTDTQYF. CDR3 nucleotides: TGTGCCAGTAGTATATTGGGGGCCGCTAGCACAGATACGCAGTATTTT.

V usage is TRBV5-5 and J usage is TRBJ1-2; D uncertain. This CDR3 region has 13 residues. Trimming removed 2 bases from V and 11 bases from J, with 16 bases in between. The germline gives CDR1 SGHKS, CDR2 YYEKEE (reference sequence). As DNA, the CDR3 is TGTGCCAGCAGCTTCCTGGCGGCTAGAGTATACACCTTC. It specifies CASSFLAARVYTF. The whole variable domain, remainder taken from reference TRBV5-5 and TRBJ1-2, is DAGVTQSPTHLIKTRGQQVTLRCSPISGHKSVSWYQQVLGQGPQFIFQYYEKEERGRGNFPDRFSARQFPNYSSELNVNALLLGDSALYLCASSFLAARVYTFGSGTRLTVV.

The rearrangement joins TRBV4-2 to TRBJ2-3; 9 positions agree with TRBD2. V gave up 5 bases and J gave up 4 bases; unmatched junction bases: 10. Germline V lookup: CDR1 LGHNA, CDR2 YNFKEQ. This CDR3 contains 16 residues. CDR3 region: CASSSKGLASADTQYF. The CDR3 DNA reads TGTGCCAGCAGCTCAAAAGGACTAGCGTCCGCAGATACGCAGTATTTT.

The CDR3 DNA follows: TGTGCCAGCAGTTACGGGGCGGGGGGGAGCACAGATACGCAGTATTTT. Encoded protein: CASSYGAGGSTDTQYF. The V and J genes are TRBV6-5 and TRBJ2-3; 9 bases line up with TRBD2. There are 16 residues in the CDR3. V was clipped by 2 bases and J by 0 bases; unmatched bases: 3. Germline loops: CDR1 MNHEY, CDR2 SVGAGI.